Reported below is one T cell receptor beta chain. The antigen is unknown. The germline V and J ends were trimmed by 3 bases and 11 bases, with 22 bases remaining between them. The germline CDR1 and CDR2 sequences are LNHNV and YYDKDF (reference sequence). CDR3 length: 15 residues. TCRdb reprocessed the reads with MiXCR, giving one entry per CDR3 protein. The sample shows about 700,000 distinct CDR3 sequences, about 30% of them seen only once. The data derive from a study of T cell repertoires in cytomegalovirus infection. Study overall: Selected CMV epitopes included recently identified HLA-C-restricted ones as well as well-studied HLA-B-restricted ones. CMV infection plus the matching HLA type was flagged by public TCR beta signatures.

Broader study findings: Using cumulative public TCR beta family frequency, the authors identified those who carried CMV together with the relevant HLA. There were HLA-C-restricted CMV-specific TCR beta clonotypes dominating the ex vivo response.

The rearrangement joins TRBV15 to TRBJ1-1; unclear D gene. Sequences were derived from cultured PBMCs, sampled from culture after CMV antigen stimulation. The clonotype comes from a human donor in good health (CMV status not recorded). Some clones in this sample may be carry-over from other donors' samples. This CDR3 reads CATSRAEERTHGAFF. DNA for the CDR3: TGTGCCACCAGCAGGGCAGAAGAGCGCACCCATGGGGCTTTCTTT.